The 32 T cell receptor beta chains in this list originate from one sample, sequenced in a study of cytomegalovirus exposure and HLA in healthy donors. Clones were read by immunoSEQ multiplex PCR, and TCRdb kept only the in-frame ones, dropping some. In the table there are about 200,000 clones, 87% of which are singletons. Material: PBMCs. These receptors originate from a woman under 30 in good health and CMV-seropositive.

The chain combines TRBV28 with TRBJ2-3; 10 bases are a match to TRBD2. The germline V gene has CDR1 MDHEN and CDR2 SYDVKM. V lost 3 bases and J lost 2; bases outside the gene matches: 2. This CDR3 has 15 residues. The CDR3 sequence: CASSFGLADTDTQYF. The CDR3 DNA is TGTGCCAGCAGTTTTGGACTAGCGGACACAGATACGCAGTATTTT.

This chain links TRBV9 with TRBJ2-3; TRBD2 agrees at 13 bases. The CDR3 spans 20 residues. Trimming cost V 0 bases and J 0 bases; bases outside gene matches: 10. CDR1 is SGDLS and CDR2 is YYNGEE in the germline V gene. CDR3 region: CASSVAPTSGRAGSTDTQYF. CDR3 in DNA: TGTGCCAGCAGCGTAGCCCCCACTAGCGGGAGGGCCGGAAGCACAGATACGCAGTATTTT.

This clone was observed once. This sequence joins TRBV28 and TRBJ2-2; TRBD1 matches 7 bases. V dropped 10 bases and J dropped 6; count of bases not matched to a gene: 14. Germline CDR1 is MDHEN and CDR2 is SYDVKM. The CDR3 loop spans 15 amino acids. The CDR3 DNA reads as TGTGCCACCCTCCCACAGGGGAAAAGGGCCGGGGAGCTGTTTTTT. This translates into CATLPQGKRAGELFF.

V usage is TRBV4-1 and J usage is TRBJ2-7; D is possibly TRBD1 (6 bases). The CDR3 covers 13 residues. Trimming removed 3 bases at V and 4 bases at J, with 10 bases between. Germline lookup yields CDR1 MGHRA and CDR2 YSYEKL. In DNA, the CDR3 is TGCGCCAGCAGCCAGTCACAGGGATACGAGCAGTACTTC. Translated: CASSQSQGYEQYF.

J is TRBJ1-4 and V is TRBV7-8; 7 positions match TRBD1. The V and J ends lost 5 bases and 7 bases, in that order; junction bases with no gene match: 13. CDR3 size: 16 residues. Per the germline V gene, CDR1 is SGHVS and CDR2 is FQNEAQ. The CDR3 DNA sequence: TGTGCCAGCAGCCCCCAGAGGACAGGTCGGGGTGAAAAACTGTTTTTT. It translates to CASSPQRTGRGEKLFF. Using reference TRBV7-8 and TRBJ1-4 for the parts outside the CDR3, the full variable domain is GAGVSQSPRYKVAKRGQDVALRCDPISGHVSLFWYQQALGQGPEFLTYFQNEAQLDKSGLPSDRFFAERPEGSVSTLKIQRTQQEDSAVYLCASSPQRTGRGEKLFFGSGTQLSVL.

Here the CDR3 DNA reads TGTGCCAGCAGCCAGGGTGGTAATGGCTACACCTTC. This codes for CASSQGGNGYTF. The genes are TRBV27 and TRBJ1-2; D may be TRBD1 (5 bases). Per germline, CDR1 MNHEY and CDR2 SMNVEV (reference sequence). The CDR3 extends over 12 amino acids. Trimming removed 6 bases from V and 6 bases from J, with 11 bases in between.

The chain is built from TRBV7-9 and TRBJ1-2; 12 positions agree with TRBD1. Germline V lookup: CDR1 SEHNR, CDR2 FQNEAQ (reference sequence). The ends lost 10 bases at V and 4 bases at J; junction bases unmatched: 10. The CDR3 totals 15 residues. The CDR3 sequence is CAIQVGQGAIYGYTF. As DNA, the CDR3 is TGTGCCATTCAGGTGGGACAGGGGGCGATCTATGGCTACACCTTC.

V is TRBV10-1 and J is TRBJ2-7; D is perhaps TRBD1 (5 bases). The CDR3 spans 16 residues. With 1 base removed from V and 1 base from J, the gap between germline ends came to 14 bases. Germline CDR1 WNHNN, CDR2 SYGVQD (reference sequence). The CDR3 DNA reads TGCGCCAGCAGTGAGTACAGGACCAGATATTCCTACGAGCAGTACTTC. Its protein product is CASSEYRTRYSYEQYF.

The chain employs TRBV10-2 and TRBJ1-1, with TRBD1 matching over 7 bases. The V gene end was trimmed by 10 bases and the J gene end by 4 bases; junction bases not matched to a gene: 9. Per germline, CDR1 WSHSY and CDR2 SAAADI. The CDR3 length is 13 residues. The CDR3 DNA is TGCGCCACACGCAGGGGGAGTAGCACTGAAGCTTTCTTT. This codes for CATRRGSSTEAFF.

Concerning this clone itself: Within the sample, other DNA sequences also encode this same CDR3. The V and J genes are TRBV27 and TRBJ1-5; D is unclear. CDR3 size: 12 residues. V was cut by 6 bases and J by 6 bases, with 9 bases left in between. Germline assignment: CDR1 MNHEY and CDR2 SMNVEV (reference sequence). CDR3 sequence reads: CASRAGGQPQHF. DNA of the CDR3: TGTGCCAGCAGGGCAGGAGGTCAGCCCCAGCATTTT.

The gene calls are TRBV15 and TRBJ1-1, with 10 bases identical to TRBD1. Unmatched junction bases numbered 13, after V lost 0 bases and J lost 6 bases. This CDR3 contains 18 residues. From germline, CDR1 is LNHNV and CDR2 YYDKDF (reference sequence). CDR3 DNA: TGTGCCACCAGCAGAGAGAGGGGGACAGGGGATCTCAAGGCTGAAGCTTTCTTT. This codes for CATSRERGTGDLKAEAFF. Full variable domain (missing parts from reference TRBV15 and TRBJ1-1): DAMVIQNPRYQVTQFGKPVTLSCSQTLNHNVMYWYQQKSSQAPKLLFHYYDKDFNNEADTPDNFQSRRPNTSFCFLDIRSPGLGDTAMYLCATSRERGTGDLKAEAFFGQGTRLTVV.

As regards this clone: Other DNA sequences in this specimen translate into the identical CDR3. CDR3 protein: CASSPTSGGYYEQYF. CDR3 coding DNA: TGTGCCAGCAGCCCTACTAGCGGAGGATACTACGAGCAGTACTTC. V and J are TRBV7-3 and TRBJ2-7; 8 nucleotides align to TRBD2. Germline CDR1 reads SGHTA; CDR2 reads FQGTGA. The CDR3 is made up of 15 amino acids. The trim removed 5 bases at V and 3 bases at J, leaving 9 bases unmatched.

The J gene is TRBJ2-1, the V gene TRBV12-5; 10 bases are a match to TRBD2. Germline lookup yields CDR1 LGHNT and CDR2 FRNRAP. Trimming took 0 bases from V and 4 from J; bases not matched to a gene: 3. This CDR3 has 16 residues. The CDR3 reads CASGLVAGGPYNEQFF. CDR3 sequence (DNA): TGTGCTAGTGGTTTGGTAGCGGGAGGGCCTTACAATGAGCAGTTCTTC.

The rearrangement joins TRBV6-5 to TRBJ2-5; D may be TRBD2 (5 bases). The V and J ends lost 6 bases and 4 bases respectively, with 9 bases between them. Germline CDR1 MNHEY, CDR2 SVGAGI. The CDR3 runs 12 residues. This CDR3 is CASRRTPETQYF. CDR3 sequence (DNA): TGTGCCAGCAGGCGGACTCCAGAGACCCAGTACTTC.

V is TRBV2 and J is TRBJ1-2, with D hard to call. V lost 2 bases and J 2 bases, leaving 6 bases between the germline ends. This CDR3 spans 13 amino acids. CDR1 and CDR2 from the germline V gene are SNHLY and FYNNEI. The CDR3 spells CASSENPNYGYTF. DNA for the CDR3: TGTGCCAGCAGTGAAAATCCGAACTATGGCTACACCTTC.

The chain has TRBV28 and TRBJ1-2, with TRBD1 identical over 8 bases. Germline lookup yields CDR1 MDHEN and CDR2 SYDVKM. The CDR3 is made up of 16 amino acids. V trimming: 6 bases; J trimming: 2 bases; junction bases outside the gene matches: 11. The CDR3 reads CASSANAGTGNYGYTF. The CDR3 DNA is TGTGCCAGCAGCGCGAACGCCGGGACAGGAAACTATGGCTACACCTTC.

This chain connects TRBV5-1 to TRBJ2-1; 9 positions match TRBD2. CDR3 length: 18 residues. V lost 0 bases and J lost 6; bases outside the gene matches: 13. Germline V gives CDR1 SGHRS, CDR2 YFSETQ. CDR3 DNA: TGCGCCAGCAGCTTGGTGGCTAGCGGGGACAGAGGATCCAATGAGCAGTTCTTC. It encodes CASSLVASGDRGSNEQFF. Full variable domain (outside the CDR3, taken from reference TRBV5-1 and TRBJ2-1): KAGVTQTPRYLIKTRGQQVTLSCSPISGHRSVSWYQQTPGQGLQFLFEYFSETQRNKGNFPGRFSGRQFSNSRSEMNVSTLELGDSALYLCASSLVASGDRGSNEQFFGPGTRLTVL.

The V call is TRBV25-1, the J call TRBJ2-1, with D possibly matching TRBD2 (7 bases). Trimming cost V 4 bases and J 5 bases, with 15 bases left between them. Germline CDR1 MGHDK, CDR2 SYGVNS. This CDR3 is 15 amino acids long. CDR3 bases: TGTGCCAGCAGTGCCTGGGAGGGGGGGAACAATGAGCAGTTCTTC. Translated: CASSAWEGGNNEQFF.

This chain connects TRBV6-1 to TRBJ2-7; 11 nucleotides line up with TRBD1. The V and J ends lost 4 bases and 4 bases, in that order; junction bases with no gene match: 6. The CDR3 extends over 15 amino acids. Germline V gene data show CDR1 as MNHNS and CDR2 as SASEGT. CDR3 sequence (DNA): TGTGCCAGCAGTGGCCTTTGGGACAGGGGGTACGAGCAGTACTTC. This gives the protein CASSGLWDRGYEQYF.

The genes are TRBV10-3 and TRBJ2-3, with D possibly matching TRBD2 (6 bases). The germline gives CDR1 ENHRY, CDR2 SYGVKD. V dropped 4 bases and J dropped 2 bases, with 13 bases sitting between them. The CDR3 totals 15 residues. CDR3 bases: TGTGCCATCAGTGGCAGTGGCGGGATCACAGATACGCAGTATTTT. Translation gives CAISGSGGITDTQYF.

This chain joins TRBV5-1 and TRBJ2-7; 7 positions agree with TRBD1. Trimming took 5 bases from V and 4 from J; bases not matched to a gene: 3. The CDR3 sequence is 12 residues long. The germline gives CDR1 SGHRS, CDR2 YFSETQ. In DNA form, the CDR3 reads TGCGCCAGCAGAGGGACAGAGTACGAGCAGTACTTC. The encoded protein is CASRGTEYEQYF. Variable domain in full (rest from reference TRBV5-1 and TRBJ2-7): KAGVTQTPRYLIKTRGQQVTLSCSPISGHRSVSWYQQTPGQGLQFLFEYFSETQRNKGNFPGRFSGRQFSNSRSEMNVSTLELGDSALYLCASRGTEYEQYFGPGTRLTVT.

The chain has TRBV5-1 and TRBJ1-2; 8 nucleotides agree with TRBD1. Germline CDR1 and CDR2: SGHRS and YFSETQ. The CDR3 is made up of 15 amino acids. Trimming removed 3 bases from V and 4 bases from J; junction bases left unmatched: 8. CDR3 sequence reads: CASSSGQGGLYGYTF. DNA for the CDR3: TGCGCCAGCAGCTCCGGACAGGGAGGGCTCTATGGCTACACCTTC.

The J gene is TRBJ2-7, the V gene TRBV27; D may be TRBD2 (6 bases). CDR1 is MNHEY and CDR2 is SMNVEV in the germline V gene (reference sequence). V was pared by 3 bases and J by 2 bases, with 14 bases between. This CDR3 has 15 residues. CDR3 nucleotide sequence: TGTGCCAGCAGTTTTTTAGCGGAGACGACCTACGAGCAGTACTTC. This gives the protein CASSFLAETTYEQYF.

This clone was recorded only once. The genes are TRBV11-3 and TRBJ2-5, with D maybe TRBD1 (6 bases). V dropped 1 base and J dropped 3 bases, with 12 bases sitting between them. Germline V gene lookup returns CDR1 SGHNT and CDR2 YENEEA. There are 15 residues in the CDR3. Here the CDR3 DNA reads TGTGCCAGCAGCTTAGGTAACAGGGAAGAAGAGACCCAGTACTTC. It translates to CASSLGNREEETQYF.

The chain joins TRBV29-1 to TRBJ2-5, with unresolved D. Trimming took off 0 bases at V and 3 bases at J, with 14 bases between the two ends. This CDR3 has 15 amino acids. CDR1 is SQVTM and CDR2 is ANQGSEA in the germline V gene. The CDR3 coding sequence is TGCAGCGTTGAAGACCCGGGTAGTGGAAAAGAGACCCAGTACTTC. Translation: CSVEDPGSGKETQYF.

CDR3: CAISEDSLNTEAFF. As DNA, the CDR3 is TGTGCCATCAGTGAGGACAGCTTGAACACTGAAGCTTTCTTT. This rearrangement joins TRBV10-3 to TRBJ1-1; D may be TRBD1 (5 bases). CDR3 length: 14 amino acids. CDR1 and CDR2 from the germline V gene are ENHRY and SYGVKD. Trimming left V 2 bases short and J 0 bases short, with 7 bases between.

This rearrangement joins TRBV5-5 to TRBJ2-1; 8 positions match TRBD2. V was clipped by 4 bases and J by 6 bases; unmatched bases: 9. The CDR3 totals 15 residues. Germline assignment: CDR1 SGHKS and CDR2 YYEKEE (reference sequence). The CDR3 region is CASSKRSGSVNEQFF. The DNA of the CDR3 is TGTGCCAGCAGCAAAAGGAGCGGGAGTGTCAATGAGCAGTTCTTC.

The gene calls are TRBV4-1 and TRBJ2-7; TRBD1 matches at 7 bases. This CDR3 is built from 14 residues. CDR1 and CDR2 from the germline V gene are MGHRA and YSYEKL. Unmatched junction bases numbered 9, after V lost 4 bases and J lost 6 bases. CDR3 sequence: CASSPPNRGGEQYF. The CDR3 DNA sequence: TGCGCCAGCAGCCCCCCCAACAGGGGCGGCGAGCAGTACTTC.

This clone was found a few times. The rearrangement links TRBV7-9 to TRBJ1-2, with a weak D call TRBD1 (6 bases). This CDR3 is 14 amino acids long. V dropped 8 bases and J dropped 0 bases, with 13 bases sitting between them. Germline-derived CDR1 and CDR2 are SEHNR and FQNEAQ (reference sequence). The CDR3, as DNA: TGTGCCAGCCGAGGGGGGGTAGCTAACTATGGCTACACCTTC. This codes for CASRGGVANYGYTF.

The rearrangement joins TRBV5-1 to TRBJ2-7; 9 bases match TRBD1. The CDR3 has 16 amino acids. The J segment lost 3 bases and the V segment lost 1 base, leaving 8 bases of the junction unmatched. CDR1 and CDR2 (germline): SGHRS, YFSETQ. The CDR3 protein is CASSLRSGTGSYEQYF. Written as DNA, the CDR3 is TGCGCCAGCAGCTTGCGGTCCGGGACAGGGAGCTACGAGCAGTACTTC.

The CDR3 region has the DNA TGCGCCAGCAGTGAGACAGGAGCGGCTAGCGGCACCTACGAGCAGTACTTC. It translates to CASSETGAASGTYEQYF. The gene calls are TRBV10-2 and TRBJ2-7; 7 bases are shared with TRBD2. The junction had 12 bases not matched to a gene; V was cut back by 2 bases and J by 2 bases. The germline gives CDR1 WSHSY, CDR2 SAAADI. The CDR3 is made up of 17 amino acids.

The chain has TRBV10-1 and TRBJ2-7; no clear D gene. Germline V gene data show CDR1 as WNHNN and CDR2 as SYGVQD (reference sequence). CDR3 length: 12 residues. Trimming pared 3 bases from V and 9 bases from J, leaving 12 bases between. DNA of the CDR3: TGCGCCAGCAGTGAATCCGTAGCTGCGCAGTACTTC. This encodes CASSESVAAQYF.